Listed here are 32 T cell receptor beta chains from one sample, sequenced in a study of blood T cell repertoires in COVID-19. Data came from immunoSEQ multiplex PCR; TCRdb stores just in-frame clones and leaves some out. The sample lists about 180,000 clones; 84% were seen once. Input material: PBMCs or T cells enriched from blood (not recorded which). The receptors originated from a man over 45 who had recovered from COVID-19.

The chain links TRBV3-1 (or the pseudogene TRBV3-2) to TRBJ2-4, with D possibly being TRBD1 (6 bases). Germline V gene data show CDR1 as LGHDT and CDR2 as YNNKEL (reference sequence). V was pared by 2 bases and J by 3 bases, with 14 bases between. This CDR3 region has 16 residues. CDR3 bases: TGTGCCAGCAGCCAAAGGGCCGACAGGAACAAAAACATTCAGTACTTC. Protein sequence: CASSQRADRNKNIQYF.

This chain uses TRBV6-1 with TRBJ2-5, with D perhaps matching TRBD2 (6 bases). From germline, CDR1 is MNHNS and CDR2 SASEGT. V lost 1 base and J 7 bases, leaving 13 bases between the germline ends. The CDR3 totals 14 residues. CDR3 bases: TGTGCCAGCAGTGAAGAGGGACTGGTTGGGACCCAGTACTTC. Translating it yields CASSEEGLVGTQYF.

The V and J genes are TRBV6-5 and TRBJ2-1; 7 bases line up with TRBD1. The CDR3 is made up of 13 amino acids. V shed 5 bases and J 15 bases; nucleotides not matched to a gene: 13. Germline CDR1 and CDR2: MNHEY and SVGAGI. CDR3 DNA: TGTGCCAGCAGTCCTCACCGGACAGGAACGCCGTTCTTC. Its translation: CASSPHRTGTPFF.

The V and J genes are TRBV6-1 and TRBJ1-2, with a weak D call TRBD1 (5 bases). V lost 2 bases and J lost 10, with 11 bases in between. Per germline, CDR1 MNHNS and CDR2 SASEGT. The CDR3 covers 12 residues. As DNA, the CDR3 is TGTGCCAGCAGTGAACCAGGGTCTTCCTACACCTTC. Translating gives CASSEPGSSYTF.

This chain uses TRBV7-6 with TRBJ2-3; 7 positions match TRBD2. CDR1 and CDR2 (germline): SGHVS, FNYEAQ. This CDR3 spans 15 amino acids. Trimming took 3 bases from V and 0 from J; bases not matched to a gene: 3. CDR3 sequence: CASSLGLPSTDTQYF. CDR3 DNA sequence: TGTGCCAGCAGCTTGGGACTACCAAGCACAGATACGCAGTATTTT.

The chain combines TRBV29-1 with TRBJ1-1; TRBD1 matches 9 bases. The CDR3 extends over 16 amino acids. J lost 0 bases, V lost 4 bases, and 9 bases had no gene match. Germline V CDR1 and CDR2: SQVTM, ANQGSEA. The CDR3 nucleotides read TGCAGCGTTGGCAATAGTAGACAGGGGGTGAACACTGAAGCTTTCTTT. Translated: CSVGNSRQGVNTEAFF.

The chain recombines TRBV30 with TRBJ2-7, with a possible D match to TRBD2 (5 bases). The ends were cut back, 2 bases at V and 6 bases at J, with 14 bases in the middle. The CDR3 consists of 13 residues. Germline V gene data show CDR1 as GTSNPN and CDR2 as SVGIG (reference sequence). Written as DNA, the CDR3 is TGTGCCTGGAGTCGGTCGGCCGGGGTCGAGCAGTACTTC. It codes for CAWSRSAGVEQYF.

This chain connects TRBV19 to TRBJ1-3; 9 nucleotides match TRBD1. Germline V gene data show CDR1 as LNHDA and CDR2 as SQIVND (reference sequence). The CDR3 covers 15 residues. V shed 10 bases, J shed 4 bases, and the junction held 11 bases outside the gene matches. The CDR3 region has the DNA TGTGCCACCTCAACCACAGGGGGCGCGGGAAACACCATATATTTT. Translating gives CATSTTGGAGNTIYF.

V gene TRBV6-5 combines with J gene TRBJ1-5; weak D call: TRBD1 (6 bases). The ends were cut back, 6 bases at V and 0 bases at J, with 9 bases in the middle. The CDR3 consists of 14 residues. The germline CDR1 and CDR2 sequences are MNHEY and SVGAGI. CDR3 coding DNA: TGTGCCAGCAGGGACAGAGTTAGCAATCAGCCCCAGCATTTT. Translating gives CASRDRVSNQPQHF.

CDR3 bases: TGCGCCAGCAACCCCGGGACAGCCTCTGGAAACACCATATATTTT. Translating it yields CASNPGTASGNTIYF. The V gene is TRBV10-2, the J gene TRBJ1-3; 7 bases map to TRBD1. CDR1 and CDR2 from the germline V gene are WSHSY and SAAADI. The ends lost 7 bases at V and 0 bases at J; junction bases unmatched: 6. The CDR3 contains 15 residues.

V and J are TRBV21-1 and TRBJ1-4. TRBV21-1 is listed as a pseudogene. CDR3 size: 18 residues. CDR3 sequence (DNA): TGTGCCAGCAAACAAGCCACTTTCCCTGACCGGAGTTTGGAAAAACTGTTTTTT. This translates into CASKQATFPDRSLEKLFF.

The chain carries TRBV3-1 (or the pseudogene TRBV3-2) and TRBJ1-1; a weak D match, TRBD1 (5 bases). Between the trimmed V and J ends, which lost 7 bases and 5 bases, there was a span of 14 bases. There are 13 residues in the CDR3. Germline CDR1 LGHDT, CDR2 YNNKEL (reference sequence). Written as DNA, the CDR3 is TGTGCCAGCACCCCATACGGGGGTACTGAAGCTTTCTTT. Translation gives CASTPYGGTEAFF.

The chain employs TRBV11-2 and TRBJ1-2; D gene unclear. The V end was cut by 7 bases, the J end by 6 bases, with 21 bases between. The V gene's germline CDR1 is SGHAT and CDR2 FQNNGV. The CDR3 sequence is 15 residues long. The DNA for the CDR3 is TGTGCCAGCACGATGAGAGGGCAGCGGGCGGATGGCTACACCTTC. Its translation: CASTMRGQRADGYTF.

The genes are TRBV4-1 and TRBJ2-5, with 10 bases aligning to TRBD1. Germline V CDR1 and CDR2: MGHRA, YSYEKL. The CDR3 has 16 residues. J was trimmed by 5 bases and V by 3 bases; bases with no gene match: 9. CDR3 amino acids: CASSQWGTGEGETQYF. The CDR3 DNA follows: TGCGCCAGCAGCCAGTGGGGGACAGGGGAGGGTGAGACCCAGTACTTC.

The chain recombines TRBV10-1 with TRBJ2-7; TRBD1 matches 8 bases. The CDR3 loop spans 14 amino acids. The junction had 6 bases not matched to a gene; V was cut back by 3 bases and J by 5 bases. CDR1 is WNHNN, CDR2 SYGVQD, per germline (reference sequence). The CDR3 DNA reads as TGCGCCAGCAGTGACAGGACAGGGCTCGACGAGCAGTACTTC. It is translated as CASSDRTGLDEQYF.

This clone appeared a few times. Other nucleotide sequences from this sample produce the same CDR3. The CDR3 protein is CASSFGGATNEKLFF. CDR3 DNA sequence: TGTGCCAGCAGTTTCGGGGGTGCAACTAATGAAAAACTGTTTTTT. The chain uses TRBV27 and TRBJ1-4, with D perhaps TRBD1 (5 bases). Germline assignment: CDR1 MNHEY and CDR2 SMNVEV (reference sequence). Deletions cut 3 bases from V and 0 bases from J, with 8 bases between. The CDR3 has 15 residues.

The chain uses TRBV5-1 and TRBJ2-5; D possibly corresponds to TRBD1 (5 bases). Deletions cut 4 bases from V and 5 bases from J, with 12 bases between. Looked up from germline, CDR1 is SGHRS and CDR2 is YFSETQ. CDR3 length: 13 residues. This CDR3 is CASSTDSGETQYF. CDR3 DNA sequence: TGCGCCAGCAGCACTGACAGTGGGGAGACCCAGTACTTC.

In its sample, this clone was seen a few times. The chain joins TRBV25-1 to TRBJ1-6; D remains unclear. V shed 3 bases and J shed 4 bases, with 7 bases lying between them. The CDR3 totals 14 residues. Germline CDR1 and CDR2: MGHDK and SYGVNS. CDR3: CASSDAAYNSPLHF. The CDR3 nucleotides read TGTGCCAGCAGTGACGCGGCGTATAATTCACCCCTCCACTTT.

The CDR3 nucleotides read TGTGCCTGGAGTTTTGGACTAGCGGGGTACAATGAGCAGTTCTTC. Protein sequence: CAWSFGLAGYNEQFF. The chain couples TRBV30 to TRBJ2-1, with 12 bases fitting TRBD2. CDR3 length: 15 residues. With 2 bases clipped from V and 4 bases from J, the junction kept 3 bases outside the gene matches. The germline gives CDR1 GTSNPN, CDR2 SVGIG (reference sequence).

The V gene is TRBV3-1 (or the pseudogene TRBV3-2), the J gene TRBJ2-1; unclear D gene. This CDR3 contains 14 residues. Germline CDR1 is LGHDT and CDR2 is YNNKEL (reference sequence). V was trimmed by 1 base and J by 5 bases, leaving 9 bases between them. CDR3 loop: CASSQGRKDNEQFF. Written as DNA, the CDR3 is TGTGCCAGCAGCCAAGGGCGGAAAGACAATGAGCAGTTCTTC.

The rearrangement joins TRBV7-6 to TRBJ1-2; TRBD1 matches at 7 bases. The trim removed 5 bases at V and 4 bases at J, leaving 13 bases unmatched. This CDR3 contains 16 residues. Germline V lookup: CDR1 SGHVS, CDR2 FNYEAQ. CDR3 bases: TGTGCCAGCAGCCCAGGGGGGCAAGTTACTCTCTATGGCTACACCTTC. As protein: CASSPGGQVTLYGYTF. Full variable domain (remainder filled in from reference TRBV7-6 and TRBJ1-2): GAGVSQSPRYKVTKRGQDVALRCDPISGHVSLYWYRQALGQGPEFLTYFNYEAQQDKSGLPNDRFSAERPEGSISTLTIQRTEQRDSAMYRCASSPGGQVTLYGYTFGSGTRLTVV.

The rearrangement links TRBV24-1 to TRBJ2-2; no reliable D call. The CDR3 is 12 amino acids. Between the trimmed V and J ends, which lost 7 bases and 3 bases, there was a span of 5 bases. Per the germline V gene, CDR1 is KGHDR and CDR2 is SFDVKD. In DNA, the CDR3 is TGTGCCACCAGCCAGTACACCGGGGAGCTGTTTTTT. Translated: CATSQYTGELFF.

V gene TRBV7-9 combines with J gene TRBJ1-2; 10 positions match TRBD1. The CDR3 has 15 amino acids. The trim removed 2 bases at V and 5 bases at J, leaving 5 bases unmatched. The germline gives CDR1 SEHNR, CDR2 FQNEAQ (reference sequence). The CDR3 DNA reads TGTGCCAGCAGCTTACAGTGGACAGGGGGATATGGCTACACCTTC. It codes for CASSLQWTGGYGYTF.

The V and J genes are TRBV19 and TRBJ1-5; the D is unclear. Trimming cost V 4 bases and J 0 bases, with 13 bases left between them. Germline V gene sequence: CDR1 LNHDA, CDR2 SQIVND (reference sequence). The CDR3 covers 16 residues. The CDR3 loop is CASSRKTAYSNQPQHF. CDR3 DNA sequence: TGTGCCAGTAGTAGGAAAACAGCTTATAGCAATCAGCCCCAGCATTTT.

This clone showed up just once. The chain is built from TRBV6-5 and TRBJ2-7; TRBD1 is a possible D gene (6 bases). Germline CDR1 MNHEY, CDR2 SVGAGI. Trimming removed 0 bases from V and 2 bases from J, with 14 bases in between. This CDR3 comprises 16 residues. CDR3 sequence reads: CASSYSAGTSTYEQYF. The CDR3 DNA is TGTGCCAGCAGTTACTCGGCCGGGACATCCACCTACGAGCAGTACTTC.

This CDR3 reads CASSPYGGADTQYF. In DNA, the CDR3 is TGTGCCAGCAGCCCGTACGGGGGAGCAGATACGCAGTATTTT. The chain recombines TRBV27 with TRBJ2-3; tentatively, D is TRBD2 (6 bases). The CDR3 length is 14 residues. Germline V gene sequence: CDR1 MNHEY, CDR2 SMNVEV (reference sequence). V was shortened by 6 bases and J by 4 bases, with 14 bases between the two germline ends.

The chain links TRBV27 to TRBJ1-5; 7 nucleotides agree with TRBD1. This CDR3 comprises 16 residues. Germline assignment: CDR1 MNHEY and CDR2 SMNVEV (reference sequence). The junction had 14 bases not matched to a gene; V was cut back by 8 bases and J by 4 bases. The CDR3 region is CASPRDRKNLNQPQHF. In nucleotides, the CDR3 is TGTGCCAGCCCCCGGGACAGAAAAAATCTAAATCAGCCCCAGCATTTT.

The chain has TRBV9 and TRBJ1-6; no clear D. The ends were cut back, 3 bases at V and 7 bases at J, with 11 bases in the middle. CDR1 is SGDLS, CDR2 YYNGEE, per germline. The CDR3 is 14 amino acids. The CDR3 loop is CASSASAGNSPLHF. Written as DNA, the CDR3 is TGTGCCAGCAGCGCTTCAGCGGGCAATTCACCCCTCCACTTT.

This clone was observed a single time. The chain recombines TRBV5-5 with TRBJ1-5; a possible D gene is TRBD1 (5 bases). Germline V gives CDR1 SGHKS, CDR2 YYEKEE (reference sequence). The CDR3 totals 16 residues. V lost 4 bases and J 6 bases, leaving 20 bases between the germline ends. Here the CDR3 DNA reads TGTGCCAGCAGCCAGGAGGCAGGGAGGCTAGGTCAGCCCCAGCATTTT. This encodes CASSQEAGRLGQPQHF.

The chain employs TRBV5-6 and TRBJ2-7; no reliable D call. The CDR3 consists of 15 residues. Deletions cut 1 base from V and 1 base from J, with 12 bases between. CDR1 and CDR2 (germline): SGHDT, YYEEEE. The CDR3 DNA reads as TGTGCCAGCAGCTTGATAGTCTCGAATTCCTACGAGCAGTACTTC. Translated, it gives CASSLIVSNSYEQYF.

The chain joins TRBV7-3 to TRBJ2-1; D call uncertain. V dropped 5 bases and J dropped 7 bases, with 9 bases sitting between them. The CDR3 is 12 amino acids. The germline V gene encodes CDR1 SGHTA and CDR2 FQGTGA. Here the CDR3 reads CASSHSRNEQFF. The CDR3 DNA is TGTGCCAGCAGCCACTCACGGAATGAGCAGTTCTTC.

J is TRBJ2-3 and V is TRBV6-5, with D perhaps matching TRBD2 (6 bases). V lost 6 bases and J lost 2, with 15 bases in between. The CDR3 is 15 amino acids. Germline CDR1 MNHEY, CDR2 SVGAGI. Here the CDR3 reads CASRQTRTITDTQYF. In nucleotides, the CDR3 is TGTGCCAGCAGGCAGACTAGAACGATCACAGATACGCAGTATTTT.